A single sample is the source of the 28 T cell receptor beta chains below, sequenced in a study of tumor and adjacent non-tumor tissue in lung cancer. This sample's RNA came from whole unsorted tissue. A modified ARM-PCR protocol with three rounds of nested PCR amplified TCRbeta. One entry per CDR3 protein, called by TCRdb with MiXCR from the multiplex PCR reads. Of just over 200,000 distinct CDR3 sequences detected, 70% to 75% appear once; the ten largest clones hold approximately 25%. Input material: lung tumor tissue. The receptors derive from a man between 60 and 75 years old with non-small cell lung cancer.

The V gene is TRBV20-1, the J gene TRBJ2-7; TRBD2 is a possible D gene (5 bases). The V end was cut by 7 bases, the J end by 8 bases, with 18 bases between. CDR1 DFQATT and CDR2 SNEGSKA come from the germline V gene (reference sequence). The CDR3 is 12 amino acids. This CDR3 is CSVQRDGSKQYF. The CDR3 DNA reads as TGCAGTGTTCAGAGAGATGGGAGTAAGCAGTACTTC.

The V gene is TRBV4-3, the J gene TRBJ2-3; D gene uncertain. The CDR3 runs 16 residues. Germline CDR1 is LGHNA and CDR2 is YSLEER. Trimming pared 0 bases from V and 15 bases from J, leaving 25 bases between. CDR3 sequence (DNA): TGCGCCAGCAGCCAAGATTGGAGTAGACCCTCAGATACGCGATATTTT. Translated: CASSQDWSRPSDTRYF.

This clonotype was recorded a few times. The rearrangement joins TRBV11-3 to TRBJ2-1, with 10 bases fitting TRBD2. With 4 bases clipped from V and 9 bases from J, the junction kept 9 bases outside the gene matches. CDR3 size: 15 residues. The germline CDR1 and CDR2 sequences are SGHNT and YENEEA. The CDR3, as DNA: TGTGCCAGCAGCTCCCTCACTAGCGGGGCACGTGAGCAGTTCTTC. Translating it yields CASSSLTSGAREQFF.

A remark on this clonotype: One junction end disagrees with the germline gene, perhaps due to a read error. This rearrangement joins TRBV6-2 or TRBV6-3 to TRBJ1-2, with D tentatively TRBD1 (6 bases). The CDR3 is 16 amino acids. Germline V gene data show CDR1 as MNHEY and CDR2 as SVGEGT. CDR3 bases: TGTGCCACCCGAAGTTCCCCGGGGGCAGCCAACTGTGGCTACACCTTC. Translated: CATRSSPGAANCGYTF.

This clonotype was recorded once. The conserved final phenylalanine or tryptophan is absent from the CDR3, which likely points to a read error. The rearrangement links TRBV5-4 to TRBJ2-1; 11 positions agree with TRBD2. The CDR3 sequence is 16 residues long. The V gene's germline CDR1 is SGHNT and CDR2 YYREEE (reference sequence). In nucleotides, the CDR3 is TGTACCAGCAGCTTTTTAGCGGGAGGGGTCTACAATGAGCAGTTCTTA. Protein sequence: CTSSFLAGGVYNEQFL.

As to this clonotype: Relative to the germline gene, one junction end is altered; a read error may explain this. This chain connects TRBV6-5 to TRBJ2-7; TRBD2 agrees at 8 bases. CDR1 is MNHEY, CDR2 SVGAGI, per germline. This CDR3 has 15 residues. CDR3 residues: CAGSYSWERGNEQYF. DNA for the CDR3: TGTGCCGGCAGTTACTCGTGGGAGCGGGGGAACGAGCAGTACTTC.

In the case of this clonotype: This sequence may be a read error, since a much larger clone differs from it by one base. The J gene is TRBJ1-5, the V gene TRBV4-1; D perhaps matches TRBD1 (5 bases). Trimming left V 1 base short and J 7 bases short, with 14 bases between. The CDR3 loop spans 15 amino acids. Looked up from germline, CDR1 is MGHRA and CDR2 is YSYEKL. CDR3 amino acids: CASSQVWQGAQPQHF. The CDR3 DNA follows: TGCGCCAGCAGCCAAGTGTGGCAGGGAGCCCAGCCCCAGCATTTT.

Turning to this clonotype: A read error is possible here, since a much larger clone lies one base away. The J gene is TRBJ2-3, the V gene TRBV12-3 or TRBV12-4; D is possibly TRBD1 (5 bases). This CDR3 region has 13 residues. The CDR3 DNA is TGTGCCAGCAGTTTTGTACAGGCAGATACGCTGTATTTT. Amino acids: CASSFVQADTLYF.

This chain connects TRBV12-3 or TRBV12-4 to TRBJ2-3; possible D gene TRBD2, 6 bases. The length of the CDR3 is 13 residues. CDR3 region: CTSTPVSTDTQYF. In DNA, the CDR3 is TGTACTAGCACTCCCGTTAGCACAGATACGCAGTATTTT.

The chain is built from TRBV20-1 and TRBJ1-6, with D perhaps TRBD1 (6 bases). The CDR3 covers 13 residues. The germline V gene encodes CDR1 DFQATT and CDR2 SNEGSKA (reference sequence). CDR3 amino acids: CSTGSINNSPLHF. The CDR3 coding sequence is TGCTCCACAGGGAGCATAAATAATTCACCCCTCCACTTT.

This clonotype was found a few times. The rearrangement links TRBV20-1 to TRBJ2-5; possible D gene TRBD2, 7 bases. Between the trimmed V and J ends, which lost 0 bases and 5 bases, there was a span of 19 bases. The germline gives CDR1 DFQATT, CDR2 SNEGSKA (reference sequence). There are 16 residues in the CDR3. CDR3 DNA sequence: TGCAGTGCTAGAGACGACAGGTGGGAGGGCCAGGAGACCCAGTACTTC. Encoded protein: CSARDDRWEGQETQYF.

The chain uses TRBV28 and TRBJ1-6, with D possibly being TRBD1 (6 bases). Trimming shortened V by 5 bases and J by 10 bases, and 18 bases separated the two germline ends. Per germline, CDR1 MDHEN and CDR2 SYDVKM. The CDR3 covers 15 residues. The CDR3 loop is CASSTPTGTRSPLHF. The CDR3 bases are TGTGCCAGCAGTACCCCCACAGGGACGAGATCACCCCTCCACTTT. Filled out from reference TRBV28 and TRBJ1-6, the complete variable domain reads DVKVTQSSRYLVKRTGEKVFLECVQDMDHENMFWYRQDPGLGLRLIYFSYDVKMKEKGDIPEGYSVSREKKERFSLILESASTNQTSMYLCASSTPTGTRSPLHFGNGTRLTVT.

On this clonotype: At one of its ends the junction is not consistent with the germline gene, which may arise from a read error. This sequence joins TRBV5-5 and TRBJ1-6; 8 bases align to TRBD1. CDR1 and CDR2 (germline): SGHKS, YYEKEE (reference sequence). CDR3 length: 14 amino acids. The CDR3 bases are TGTGCCAGCAGCTTGGCAGGGGGCAATTCACCCTTCCACTTT. Protein product: CASSLAGGNSPFHF.

This clonotype was detected only a few times. This chain connects TRBV30 to TRBJ2-1; D gene ambiguous. V lost 4 bases, J lost 7 bases, and 17 bases lay in between. Germline V gene sequence: CDR1 GTSNPN, CDR2 SVGIG (reference sequence). The CDR3 is made up of 14 amino acids. CDR3 protein: CAWNRAARFNEQFF. CDR3 DNA: TGTGCCTGGAATAGGGCAGCCAGGTTTAATGAGCAGTTCTTC.

Notes on this clonotype: A junction boundary mismatches the germline segment, possibly from a read error. The chain couples TRBV20-1 to TRBJ1-4, with 9 bases matching TRBD1. The CDR3 extends over 15 amino acids. Germline V gene sequence: CDR1 DFQATT, CDR2 SNEGSKA (reference sequence). The CDR3 DNA follows: TGCAGTACTAGAGATGGAGGACAGGGGAATGAAAAACTGTTTTTT. Translating gives CSTRDGGQGNEKLFF.

To note about this clonotype: A clone one base away is much larger, so this may be a read error. The gene calls are TRBV29-1 and TRBJ2-3; TRBD1 might be the D (6 bases). This CDR3 spans 17 amino acids. The germline CDR1 and CDR2 sequences are SQVTM and ANQGSEA. The CDR3 reads CSVVRNRGGPRTDTHYF. CDR3 nucleotides: TGCAGCGTTGTGAGGAACCGAGGCGGGCCAAGGACAGATACGCACTATTTT.

A remark on this clonotype: A read error may produce the germline difference seen at one junction end. This chain links TRBV2 with TRBJ1-1; D remains ambiguous. CDR1 is SNHLY, CDR2 FYNNEI, per germline. This CDR3 is 13 amino acids long. In nucleotides, the CDR3 is TGTGCCAGCAGTGGAGACTTGGGCACTGAAGCATTCTTT. Translating gives CASSGDLGTEAFF.

This clonotype was seen just once. The rearrangement joins TRBV12-3 or TRBV12-4 to TRBJ2-7, with D tentatively TRBD1 or TRBD2 (6 bases each). The ends were cut back, 6 bases at V and 9 bases at J, with 30 bases in the middle. The CDR3 runs 17 residues. CDR3 nucleotides: TGTGCCAGCAGGGGTAGTTTGGAGGGGGTCCCTTACAGCCCGCAGTACTTC. Translated, it gives CASRGSLEGVPYSPQYF.

This clonotype was detected only a few times. The genes are TRBV20-1 and TRBJ1-1, with TRBD1 matching over 7 bases. The CDR3 has 13 amino acids. Germline CDR1 is DFQATT and CDR2 is SNEGSKA (reference sequence). Trimming took 0 bases from V and 11 from J; bases not matched to a gene: 9. The chain's CDR3 is CSARDSQGVTAFF. The CDR3 DNA is TGCAGTGCTAGAGATAGCCAGGGGGTCACGGCTTTCTTT.

The CDR3 protein is CSARGGRADIGELFF. Here the CDR3 DNA reads TGCAGTGCTAGAGGCGGGAGGGCCGATATCGGGGAGCTGTTTTTT. The rearrangement uses TRBV20-1 and TRBJ2-2, with 9 bases lining up with TRBD2. CDR1 is DFQATT and CDR2 is SNEGSKA in the germline V gene (reference sequence). The length of the CDR3 is 15 residues. The V segment lost 1 base and the J segment 7 bases; nucleotides outside the gene matches: 7.

At least ten counts were recorded for this clonotype. The chain carries TRBV4-2 and TRBJ1-5; D not resolved. CDR1 is LGHNA and CDR2 is YNFKEQ in the germline V gene. V was clipped by 0 bases and J by 1 base, with 10 bases between them. CDR3 length equals 16 residues. The CDR3 DNA is TGTGCCAGCAGCCAAGACCAGAGGGCGAGCAATCAGCCCCAGCATTTT. It encodes CASSQDQRASNQPQHF.

To note about this clonotype: A much larger clonotype is one base distant, so this may be a read error. The gene calls are TRBV29-1 and TRBJ1-1; the D gene is possibly TRBD1 (5 bases). CDR1 SQVTM and CDR2 ANQGSEA come from the germline V gene. This CDR3 comprises 10 residues. CDR3 sequence: CSAGQWEASF. The CDR3, as DNA: TGCAGCGCCGGACAATGGGAAGCTTCCTTT.

This clonotype was picked up many times. The chain uses TRBV6-5 and TRBJ2-1; D is possibly TRBD2 (5 bases). This CDR3 has 14 amino acids. The V gene's germline CDR1 is MNHEY and CDR2 SVGAGI. Trimming stripped 3 bases from V and 5 bases from J, with 11 bases between. The CDR3 nucleotides read TGTGCCAGCAGTTATTCGGACTCAGACAATGAGCAGTTCTTC. Its protein product is CASSYSDSDNEQFF.

Concerning this clonotype itself: A much larger clonotype is one base distant, so this may be a read error. The chain links TRBV6-2 or TRBV6-3 to TRBJ1-5, with D maybe TRBD1 (6 bases). This CDR3 comprises 15 residues. Germline CDR1 reads MNHEY; CDR2 reads SVGEGT. DNA of the CDR3: TGTGCCAGCAGTTATGGCACAGGGACAAATCAGCCCCATCATTTT. Its protein product is CASSYGTGTNQPHHF.

As for this clonotype: The junction differs from germline at one of its ends, possibly a read error. The chain couples TRBV20-1 to TRBJ1-3; a possible D gene is TRBD1 (5 bases). CDR3 length: 11 residues. Germline CDR1 and CDR2: DFQATT and SNEGSKA (reference sequence). The CDR3: CSTRVLDTIYF. The DNA for the CDR3 is TGCAGTACTAGGGTTCTGGACACCATATACTTT.

Points on this clonotype: A much larger clone sits a single nucleotide away, making a read error possible. As DNA, the CDR3 is TGTGCCAGCAGTTACGGGCAGGGGTTCCGGACTGAAGCTTACTTT. It is translated as CASSYGQGFRTEAYF. This chain joins TRBV6-2 or TRBV6-3 and TRBJ1-1, with D perhaps TRBD1 (6 bases). Germline CDR1 is MNHEY and CDR2 is SVGEGT. This CDR3 spans 15 amino acids.

Of note for this clonotype: In this CDR3 the conserved last residue, phenylalanine or tryptophan, is missing, so a read error is likely. The rearrangement joins TRBV11-3 to TRBJ2-5, with D possibly being TRBD1 or TRBD2 (5 bases each). The CDR3 length is 15 residues. The germline V gene has CDR1 SGHNT and CDR2 YENEEA. CDR3 DNA: TGTGTCAGCAGCTTAGATGGGACCAGAGAAGAGACCCAGTACATC. It specifies CVSSLDGTREETQYI.

As to this clonotype: Given a much more abundant clone one base away, this may be a read error. The V and J genes are TRBV4-1 and TRBJ2-5, with D uncertain. The CDR3 length is 12 residues. The germline gives CDR1 MGHRA, CDR2 YSYEKL. The CDR3 region is CTSSQDGETQYF. CDR3 coding DNA: TGCACCAGCAGCCAAGATGGGGAGACCCAGTACTTC.